This note documents a single T cell receptor (beta chain) sequence. The antigen is not known. Assay used: immunoSEQ multiplex PCR; TCRdb lists only in-frame clones, some missing. This sample has approximately 31,000 clones; around three quarters occur once, and the top ten carry 12%. The sample originates from a study of vaccination effects on CD4 cells after COVID-19. The CDR3 contains 15 residues. Trimming cost V 1 base and J 7 bases, with 14 bases left between them. Germline CDR1 reads MGHRA; CDR2 reads YSYEKL. Expansion with viral peptide pools was applied to antigen-specific CD4+ T cells by the ViraFEST assay prior to sequencing. With roughly 9 days of culture completed, CD4+ T cells were isolated. Each participant received a vaccine that was either BNT162b2 or mRNA-1273, given as two doses.

This TCR came from a human donor who received a COVID-19 vaccine. The genes are TRBV4-1 and TRBJ1-5, with a possible D match to TRBD1 (5 bases). This material consisted of CD4+ T cells from PBMCs cultured with HCoV-229E spike peptides, taken after COVID-19 vaccination. CDR3 loop: CASSQGRTLHQPQHF. The CDR3, as DNA: TGCGCCAGCAGCCAAGGGAGGACACTTCACCAGCCCCAGCATTTT.